The rows below give T cell receptor beta chains drawn from one sample of a study of shared clonotypes between healthy human individuals. The repertoire was sequenced with immunoSEQ multiplex PCR; TCRdb's copy has only in-frame clones and lacks some. The table includes around 2.3 million clones, approximately 95% detected once. The sequencing input was naive CD4+ T cells sorted from blood. Receptors were obtained from a man between 18 and 29 years old in good health. The CDR3 runs from the conserved cysteine through the conserved F or W. Each record gives: J gene, V gene, D gene, CDR3 protein. A D gene is named only where the DNA matches it firmly.

TRBJ2-2	TRBV5-1	-	CASSRDTQNTGELFF
TRBJ1-4	TRBV30	TRBD1	CAWSGQGEKLFF
TRBJ1-1	TRBV10-1	-	CASSVNPTPNTEAFF
TRBJ1-6	TRBV30	-	CAWRGTGTANSPLHF
TRBJ1-2	TRBV6-5	-	CASSYGRDYGYTF
TRBJ2-5	TRBV30	-	CAWSDLLGTQYF
TRBJ2-5	TRBV2	TRBD1	CASSESPTGETQYF
TRBJ1-2	TRBV10-3	-	CAISESFASAITYTF
TRBJ2-2	TRBV7-2	-	CASKNAAGTSTGELFF
TRBJ2-5	TRBV9	TRBD1	CASSVTGGHTADATQYF
TRBJ2-7	TRBV5-1	-	CASSSGDTSYEQYF
TRBJ2-7	TRBV7-2	TRBD1	CASSADRGLISYEQYF
TRBJ1-5	TRBV6-5	-	CASRPDSSNQPQHF
TRBJ2-7	TRBV7-2	TRBD1	CASRSPGTGGAEQYF
TRBJ2-1	TRBV30	TRBD2	CAWSKLAGGSNEQFF
TRBJ2-4	TRBV18	TRBD2	CASSPPGREGNIQYF
TRBJ1-5	TRBV5-6	-	CASSLGPGSNQPQHF
TRBJ2-1	TRBV19	TRBD2	CASTSSGRSNEQFF
TRBJ1-5	TRBV4-1	-	CASSQVYGFQPQHF
TRBJ1-4	TRBV9	-	CASSALGGEKLFF
TRBJ2-3	TRBV2	TRBD2	CASSLAVYSTDTQYF
TRBJ2-1	TRBV6-5	TRBD1	CASSSDRGKQFF
TRBJ1-4	TRBV25-1	-	CASSEGIGLGEKLFF
TRBJ1-6	TRBV30	-	CAWSGGGSYNSPLHF
TRBJ1-2	TRBV5-1	TRBD1	CASSRDSNYGYTF
TRBJ1-2	TRBV6-1	TRBD1	CASSVGTGNYGYTF
TRBJ1-1	TRBV6-5	TRBD1	CASRRSQGARVF
TRBJ2-7	TRBV25-1	-	CASSGTAPYEQYF
TRBJ1-6	TRBV5-4	-	CASSEQSSYNSPLHF
TRBJ2-3	TRBV10-3	TRBD2	CATGGEAGDTQYF
TRBJ1-1	TRBV4-3	-	CASSRLLGTEAFF
TRBJ1-6	TRBV15	TRBD1	CATSRDGTVSNSPLHF
TRBJ2-5	TRBV2	TRBD1	CASSDQGTGKETQYF
TRBJ1-1	TRBV18	-	CASSPYMNTEAFF
TRBJ1-2	TRBV7-2	-	CASSLWTDGSYGYTF
TRBJ1-1	TRBV7-6	-	CASRLAGLNTEAFF
TRBJ2-3	TRBV11-1	-	CASSQWTGADTQYF
TRBJ2-7	TRBV7-9	TRBD1	CASSLAGQAGEQYF
TRBJ1-1	TRBV7-9	-	CASSLGPGQNTEAFF
TRBJ1-2	TRBV28	-	CASTLQVGGGYTF
TRBJ2-3	TRBV6-1	-	CASSDRGMTSTDTQYF
TRBJ1-6	TRBV5-1	TRBD1	CASSQTGETSPLHF
TRBJ2-1	TRBV19	-	CASRGWTPSNEQFF
TRBJ2-7	TRBV28	-	CASSLGARATGEQYF
TRBJ1-2	TRBV30	-	CAWSRVARGYTF
TRBJ1-4	TRBV28	TRBD1	CASSPNSGTGSEKLFF
TRBJ2-5	TRBV5-1	TRBD1	CASSTGQPMTQYF
TRBJ2-7	TRBV5-4	TRBD1	CASSSPTGASYEQYF
TRBJ2-2	TRBV27	TRBD1	CASSPFPLTGTGVNTGELFF
TRBJ1-5	TRBV6-1	TRBD1	CASSERQGNGAQHF
TRBJ2-5	TRBV27	-	CASSTGLRETQYF
TRBJ2-7	TRBV25-1	TRBD1	CASSEYGITTGGLYEQYF
TRBJ1-1	TRBV18	-	CASSVEARGNTEAFF
TRBJ1-3	TRBV7-7	-	CASSLAGTIGNTIYF
TRBJ2-3	TRBV4-1	TRBD2	CASSHPGLAAEQYF
TRBJ2-6	TRBV5-5	-	CASSLAVGSGANVLTF
TRBJ2-6	TRBV6-6	TRBD2	CASLAGVAGANVLTF